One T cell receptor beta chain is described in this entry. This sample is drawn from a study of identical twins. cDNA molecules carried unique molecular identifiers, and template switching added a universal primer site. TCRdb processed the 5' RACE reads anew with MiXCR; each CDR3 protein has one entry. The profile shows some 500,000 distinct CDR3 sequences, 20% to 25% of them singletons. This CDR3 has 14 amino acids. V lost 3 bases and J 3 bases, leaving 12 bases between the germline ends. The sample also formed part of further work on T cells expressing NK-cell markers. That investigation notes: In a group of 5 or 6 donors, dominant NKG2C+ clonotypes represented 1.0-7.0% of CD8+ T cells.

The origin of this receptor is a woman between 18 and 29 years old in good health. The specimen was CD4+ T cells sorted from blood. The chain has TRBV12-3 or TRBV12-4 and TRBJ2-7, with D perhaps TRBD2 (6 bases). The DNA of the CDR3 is TGTGCCAGCAGTTTGAGGAGGGTCGACTACGAGCAGTACTTC. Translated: CASSLRRVDYEQYF.